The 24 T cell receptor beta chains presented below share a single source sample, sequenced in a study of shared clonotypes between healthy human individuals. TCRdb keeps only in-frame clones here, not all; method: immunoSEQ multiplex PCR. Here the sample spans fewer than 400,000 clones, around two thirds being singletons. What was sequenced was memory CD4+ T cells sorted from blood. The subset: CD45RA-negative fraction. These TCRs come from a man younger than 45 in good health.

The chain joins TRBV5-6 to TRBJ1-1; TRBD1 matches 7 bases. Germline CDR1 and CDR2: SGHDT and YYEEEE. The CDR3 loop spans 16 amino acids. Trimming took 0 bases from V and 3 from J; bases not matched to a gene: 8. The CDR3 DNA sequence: TGTGCCAGCAGCTTGGGCGTGGGAGACAGGGACACTGAAGCTTTCTTT. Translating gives CASSLGVGDRDTEAFF.

DNA for the CDR3: TGTGCCAGCAGCACCCCAGGGGCCCGAAATGAAAAACTGTTTTTT. Its translation is CASSTPGARNEKLFF. This chain uses TRBV7-9 with TRBJ1-4; D is perhaps TRBD1 (6 bases). Germline V gives CDR1 SEHNR, CDR2 FQNEAQ (reference sequence). Trimming shortened V by 5 bases and J by 5 bases, and 15 bases separated the two germline ends. The CDR3 runs to 15 residues. Full variable domain (rest looked up from reference TRBV7-9 and TRBJ1-4): DTGVSQNPRHKITKRGQNVTFRCDPISEHNRLYWYRQTLGQGPEFLTYFQNEAQLEKSRLLSDRFSAERPKGSFSTLEIQRTEQGDSAMYLCASSTPGARNEKLFFGSGTQLSVL.

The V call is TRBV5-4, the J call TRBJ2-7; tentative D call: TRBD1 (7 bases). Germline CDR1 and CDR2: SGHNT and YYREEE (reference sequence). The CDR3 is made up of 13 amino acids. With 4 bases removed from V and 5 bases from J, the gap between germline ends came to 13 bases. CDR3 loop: CASSPGGGHEQYF. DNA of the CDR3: TGTGCCAGCAGCCCAGGAGGGGGCCACGAGCAGTACTTC.

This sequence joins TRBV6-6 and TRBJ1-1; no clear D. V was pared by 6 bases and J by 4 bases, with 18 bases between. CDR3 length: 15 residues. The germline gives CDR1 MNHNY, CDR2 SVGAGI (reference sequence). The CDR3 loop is CASRPGRRWSTEAFF. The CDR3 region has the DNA TGTGCCAGCAGACCAGGACGGAGGTGGAGCACTGAAGCTTTCTTT.

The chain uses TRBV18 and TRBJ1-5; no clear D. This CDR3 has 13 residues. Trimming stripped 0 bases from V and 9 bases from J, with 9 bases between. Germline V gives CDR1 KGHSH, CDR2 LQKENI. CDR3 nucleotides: TGTGCCAGCTCACCACCTCCACCAGGGCCCCAGCATTTT. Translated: CASSPPPPGPQHF.

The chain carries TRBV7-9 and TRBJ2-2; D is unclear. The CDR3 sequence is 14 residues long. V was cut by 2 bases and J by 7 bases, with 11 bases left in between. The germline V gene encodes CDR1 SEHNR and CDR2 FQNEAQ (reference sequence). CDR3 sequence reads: CASSLKGLSGELFF. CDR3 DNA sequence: TGTGCCAGCAGCTTAAAGGGTCTCAGCGGGGAGCTGTTTTTT.

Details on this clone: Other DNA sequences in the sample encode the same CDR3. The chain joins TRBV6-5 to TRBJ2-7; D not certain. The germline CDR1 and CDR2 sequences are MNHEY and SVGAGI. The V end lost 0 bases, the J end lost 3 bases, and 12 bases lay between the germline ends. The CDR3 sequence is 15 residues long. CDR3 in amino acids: CASSYSPPGVYEQYF. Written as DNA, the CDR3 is TGTGCCAGCAGTTACTCCCCTCCAGGCGTCTACGAGCAGTACTTC.

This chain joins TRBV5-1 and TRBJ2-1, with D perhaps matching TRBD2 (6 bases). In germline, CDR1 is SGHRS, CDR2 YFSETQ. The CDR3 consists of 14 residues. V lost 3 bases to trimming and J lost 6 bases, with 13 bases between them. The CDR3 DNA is TGCGCCAGCAGCTCAACTAGCAGGGTCAATGAGCAGTTCTTC. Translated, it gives CASSSTSRVNEQFF.

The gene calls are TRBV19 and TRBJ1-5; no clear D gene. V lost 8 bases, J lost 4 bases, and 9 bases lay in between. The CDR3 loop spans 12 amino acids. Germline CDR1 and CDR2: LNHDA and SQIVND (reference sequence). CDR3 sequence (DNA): TGTGCCAGTGGGAGTAAAAATCAGCCCCAGCATTTT. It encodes CASGSKNQPQHF.

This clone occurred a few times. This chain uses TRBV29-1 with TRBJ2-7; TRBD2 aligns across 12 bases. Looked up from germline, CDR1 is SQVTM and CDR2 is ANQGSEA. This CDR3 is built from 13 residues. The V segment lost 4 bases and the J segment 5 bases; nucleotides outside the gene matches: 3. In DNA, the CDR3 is TGCAGCGTTGGGCGACTAGCGGGAGACGAGCAGTACTTC. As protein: CSVGRLAGDEQYF.

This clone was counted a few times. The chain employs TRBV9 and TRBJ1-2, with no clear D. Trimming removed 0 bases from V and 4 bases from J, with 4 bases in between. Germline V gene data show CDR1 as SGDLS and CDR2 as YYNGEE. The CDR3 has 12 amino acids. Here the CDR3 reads CASSVASYGYTF. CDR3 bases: TGTGCCAGCAGCGTAGCAAGCTATGGCTACACCTTC.

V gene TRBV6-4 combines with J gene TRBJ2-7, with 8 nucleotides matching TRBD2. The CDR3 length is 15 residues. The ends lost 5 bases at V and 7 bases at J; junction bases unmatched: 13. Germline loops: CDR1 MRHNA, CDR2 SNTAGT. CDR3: CASSPEAGVTYEQYF. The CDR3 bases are TGTGCCAGCAGTCCTGAAGCGGGAGTCACTTATGAGCAGTACTTC.

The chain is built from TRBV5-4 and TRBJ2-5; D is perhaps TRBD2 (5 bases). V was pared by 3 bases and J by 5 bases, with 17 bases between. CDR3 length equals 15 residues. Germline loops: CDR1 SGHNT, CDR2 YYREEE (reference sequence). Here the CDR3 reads CASSSGVGWSETQYF. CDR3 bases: TGTGCCAGCAGCTCCGGGGTGGGATGGTCGGAGACCCAGTACTTC.

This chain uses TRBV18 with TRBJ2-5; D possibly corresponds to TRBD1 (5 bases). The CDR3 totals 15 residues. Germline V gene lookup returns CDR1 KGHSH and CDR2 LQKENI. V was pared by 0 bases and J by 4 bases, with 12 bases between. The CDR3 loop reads CASSPPTARGETQYF. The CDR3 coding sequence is TGTGCCAGCTCACCACCAACGGCTAGGGGAGAGACCCAGTACTTC.

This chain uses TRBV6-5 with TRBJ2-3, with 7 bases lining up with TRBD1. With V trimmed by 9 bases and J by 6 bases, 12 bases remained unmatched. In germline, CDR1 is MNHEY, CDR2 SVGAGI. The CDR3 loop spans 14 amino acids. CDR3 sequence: CASSAGTAADTQYF. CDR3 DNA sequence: TGTGCCAGTAGCGCCGGGACAGCGGCGGATACGCAGTATTTT.

Written as DNA, the CDR3 is TGCGCCAGCAGCTTGGTGGTGACAGGGGATCGTGGCTACACCTTC. Its protein is CASSLVVTGDRGYTF. The chain combines TRBV5-1 with TRBJ1-2; 8 bases agree with TRBD1. Germline lookup yields CDR1 SGHRS and CDR2 YFSETQ. V lost 0 bases and J lost 7; bases outside the gene matches: 8. This CDR3 contains 15 residues.

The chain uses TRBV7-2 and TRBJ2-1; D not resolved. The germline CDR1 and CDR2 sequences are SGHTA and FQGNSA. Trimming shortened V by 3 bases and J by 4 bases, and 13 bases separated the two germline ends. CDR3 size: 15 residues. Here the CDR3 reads CASSFGAVLYNEQFF. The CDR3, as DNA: TGTGCCAGCAGCTTCGGCGCGGTATTATACAATGAGCAGTTCTTC.

The CDR3 DNA sequence: TGTGCCAGCAGCAACAAGAACACCGGGGAGCTGTTTTTT. Its translation: CASSNKNTGELFF. V and J are TRBV6-5 and TRBJ2-2; no clear D gene. Germline CDR1 reads MNHEY; CDR2 reads SVGAGI. Trimming took 6 bases from V and 1 from J, leaving 6 bases between them. The CDR3 contains 13 residues.

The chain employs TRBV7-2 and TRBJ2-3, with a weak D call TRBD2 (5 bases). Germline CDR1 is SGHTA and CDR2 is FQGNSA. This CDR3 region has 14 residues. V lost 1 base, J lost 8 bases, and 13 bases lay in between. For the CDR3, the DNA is TGTGCCAGCAGCTTAGGAGGGCTAGCCGGTACGCAGTATTTT. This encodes CASSLGGLAGTQYF.

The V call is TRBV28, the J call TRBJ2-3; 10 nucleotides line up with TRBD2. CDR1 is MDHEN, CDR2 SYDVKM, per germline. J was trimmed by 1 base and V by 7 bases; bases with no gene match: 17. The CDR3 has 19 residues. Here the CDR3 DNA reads TGTGCCAGCACTAGGGCATTAGCGGGAGGTTATGTAGGCACAGATACGCAGTATTTT. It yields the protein CASTRALAGGYVGTDTQYF.

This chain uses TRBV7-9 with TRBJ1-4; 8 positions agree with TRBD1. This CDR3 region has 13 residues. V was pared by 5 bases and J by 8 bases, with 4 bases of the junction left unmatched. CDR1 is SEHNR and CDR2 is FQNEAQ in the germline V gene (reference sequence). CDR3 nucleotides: TGTGCCAGCAGCCCGACAGGGGAGGAAAAACTGTTTTTT. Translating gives CASSPTGEEKLFF.

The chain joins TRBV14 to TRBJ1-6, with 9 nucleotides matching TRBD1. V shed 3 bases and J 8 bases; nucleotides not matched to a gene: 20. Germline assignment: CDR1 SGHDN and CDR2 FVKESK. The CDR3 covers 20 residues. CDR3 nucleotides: TGTGCCAGCAGCCATGTTATCCAAAGGACGCCCGGGACAGGGCATTCACCCCTCCACTTT. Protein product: CASSHVIQRTPGTGHSPLHF.

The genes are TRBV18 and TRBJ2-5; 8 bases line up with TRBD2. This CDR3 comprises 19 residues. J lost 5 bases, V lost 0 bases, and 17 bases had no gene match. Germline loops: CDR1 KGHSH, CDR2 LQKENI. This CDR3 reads CASSPPSGTRGGLVETQYF. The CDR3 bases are TGTGCCAGCTCACCACCTAGCGGGACGCGCGGGGGCCTCGTGGAGACCCAGTACTTC. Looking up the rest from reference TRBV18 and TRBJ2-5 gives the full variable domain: NAGVMQNPRHLVRRRGQEARLRCSPMKGHSHVYWYRQLPEEGLKFMVYLQKENIIDESGMPKERFSAEFPKEGPSILRIQQVVRGDSAAYFCASSPPSGTRGGLVETQYFGPGTRLLVL.

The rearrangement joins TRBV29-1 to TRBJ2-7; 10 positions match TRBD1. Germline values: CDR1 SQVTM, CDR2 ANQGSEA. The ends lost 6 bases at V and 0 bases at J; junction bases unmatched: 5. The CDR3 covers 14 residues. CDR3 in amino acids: CSVDGTGDSYEQYF. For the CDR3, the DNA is TGCAGCGTCGACGGGACAGGGGACTCCTACGAGCAGTACTTC.